The clone carrying this T cell receptor beta chain was counted between two and nine times. Its antigen is unknown. V was clipped by 2 bases and J by 4 bases; unmatched bases: 12. The V gene's germline CDR1 is MDHEN and CDR2 SYDVKM. This CDR3 has 17 residues. This record belongs to a study of radiotherapy plus CTLA-4 blockade in lung cancer. Study as a whole: An objective response was seen in 18% of patients, and disease control in more than 25%.

The method was immunoSEQ multiplex PCR; TCRdb's version includes in-frame clones alone and lacks a portion of them. The data show about 97,000 clones, about four fifths seen once. The study, taken as a whole, reports: Per reports, early blood T cell clone dynamics, plus interferon-beta, forecast response most strongly.

This clonotype was sampled from a human donor with non-small cell lung cancer who had a partial response to radiotherapy plus ipilimumab. Some clones in this sample may be carry-over from other donors' samples. The material sequenced was peripheral blood, taken from a patient treated with radiotherapy plus ipilimumab. This chain uses TRBV28 with TRBJ1-2; 8 bases fit TRBD1. CDR3 in DNA: TGTGCCAGCAGTTTACCCCCATGGACAGGGACGGTCTATGGCTACACCTTC. Translated, it gives CASSLPPWTGTVYGYTF.